The present entry profiles one TCR beta chain with its context. Its antigen is not identified. This entry is derived from a study of cytomegalovirus exposure and HLA in healthy donors. In the study overall: A subsequent analysis reported that the 120 or so validation repertoires were produced on the same platform that had also been used for the approximately 700 first-cohort repertoires.

Germline assignment: CDR1 KGHSH and CDR2 LQKENI. V lost 3 bases and J 4 bases, leaving 12 bases between the germline ends. The CDR3 length is 14 residues. The protocol was immunoSEQ multiplex PCR, while the TCRdb copy is restricted to in-frame clones and leaves out a portion. The data contain some 78,000 clones, roughly 95% of them singletons. Broader study findings: A few chains tied to CMV proved CMV antigen-specific in vitro. Cytomegalovirus association was listed for about 150 TCR beta chains.

Material for sequencing was PBMCs. The receptor's source is a man aged 18-30 years in good health and CMV-seropositive. The chain combines TRBV18 with TRBJ1-1, with no clear D. The CDR3: CASSPRGDPTEAFF. The CDR3 DNA reads as TGTGCCAGCTCACCCCGAGGCGACCCCACTGAAGCTTTCTTT.